This T cell receptor (beta chain) was found in a study of blood T cell repertoires in COVID-19. In the study overall: PBMCs, B-cell-depleted T cells, or T cells provided the cDNA or gDNA that made up the material.

The CDR3 is 17 residues long. The germline gives CDR1 SGHDN, CDR2 FVKESK. J was trimmed by 4 bases and V by 2 bases; bases with no gene match: 9. The data were produced by immunoSEQ multiplex PCR, yet TCRdb's version contains in-frame clones alone and is incomplete. Among over 55,000 clones listed, about nine tenths were seen once. The rearrangement uses TRBV14 and TRBJ2-7, with 12 bases that match TRBD2. Sequences were obtained from peripheral blood. This clonotype was sampled from a human donor in a cohort sampled during active COVID-19. The DNA of the CDR3 is TGTGCCAGCAGCCAAAAGTTCACGACTAGCGGGAGATACGAGCAGTACTTC. Residues: CASSQKFTTSGRYEQYF.